These 29 T cell receptor beta chains were sequenced from one sample in a study of OX40 agonist ivuxolimab in advanced cancers. Sequencing was performed with immunoSEQ multiplex PCR; in TCRdb, only in-frame clones are kept and a portion is missing. The data contain about 40,000 clones, 70% to 90% of them seen just once; the ten biggest clones take up around a quarter. The specimen comprised CD4+ or CD8+ T cells sorted from blood, sampled in a trial of the OX40 agonist ivuxolimab. Source of these receptors: an adult with an advanced solid tumor such as melanoma, head and neck, liver or kidney cancer.

In DNA, the CDR3 is TGCGCCAGCAGCTTGGAGACTAGCGGGAGGGCCGCAGAGACCCAGTACTTC. Its translation is CASSLETSGRAAETQYF. V and J are TRBV5-1 and TRBJ2-5; 14 nucleotides agree with TRBD2. Per germline, CDR1 SGHRS and CDR2 YFSETQ. V shed 0 bases, J shed 4 bases, and the junction held 5 bases outside the gene matches. The CDR3 is 17 residues long.

The chain employs TRBV7-2 and TRBJ2-1; TRBD2 might be the D (6 bases). The CDR3 has 15 amino acids. Looked up from germline, CDR1 is SGHTA and CDR2 is FQGNSA. Trimming stripped 2 bases from V and 3 bases from J, with 11 bases between. The CDR3 protein is CASSLFQGLYNEQFF. CDR3 DNA: TGTGCCAGCAGCTTATTCCAGGGACTCTACAATGAGCAGTTCTTC.

This clone was counted only a few times. This chain uses TRBV7-9 with TRBJ2-7, with D unresolved. Trimming shortened V by 3 bases and J by 5 bases, and 8 bases separated the two germline ends. CDR3 size: 12 residues. Per germline, CDR1 SEHNR and CDR2 FQNEAQ (reference sequence). CDR3 DNA: TGTGCCAGCAGCTTTCACTTCGACGAGCAGTACTTC. This sequence encodes CASSFHFDEQYF.

The rearrangement joins TRBV7-2 to TRBJ1-1; maybe TRBD1 (5 bases). The CDR3 has 16 residues. The V and J ends lost 5 bases and 4 bases respectively, with 20 bases between them. Germline values: CDR1 SGHTA, CDR2 FQGNSA. In DNA form, the CDR3 reads TGTGCCAGCAGCAGTGGGCCAGGGAAAGGCCGCACTGAAGCTTTCTTT. Translation: CASSSGPGKGRTEAFF. Together with reference TRBV7-2 and TRBJ1-1, the CDR3 gives the full variable domain: GAGVSQSPSNKVTEKGKDVELRCDPISGHTALYWYRQSLGQGLEFLIYFQGNSAPDKSGLPSDRFSAERTGGSVSTLTIQRTQQEDSAVYLCASSSGPGKGRTEAFFGQGTRLTVV.

CDR3 in amino acids: CASNTRQSLCRNYNEQFF. Written as DNA, the CDR3 is TGTGCCAGCAACACTCGGCAAAGCCTCTGTCGGAACTACAATGAGCAGTTCTTC. The V call is TRBV21-1, the J call TRBJ2-1. TRBV21-1 is noted as a pseudogene. This CDR3 has 18 residues.

The CDR3 here is CASSPEANYGYTF. CDR3 in DNA: TGTGCCAGCAGTCCTGAAGCTAACTATGGCTACACCTTC. V and J are TRBV27 and TRBJ1-2; D is unclear. The germline CDR1 and CDR2 sequences are MNHEY and SMNVEV (reference sequence). V gave up 5 bases and J gave up 0 bases, with 7 bases separating them. CDR3 length: 13 amino acids.

CDR3 DNA: TGTGCCAGCAGTCCCCTCTCGACAGGCGGCCTAGGACAGCCCCAGCATTTT. Amino acids: CASSPLSTGGLGQPQHF. The chain carries TRBV27 and TRBJ1-5; maybe TRBD1 (6 bases). V lost 5 bases, J lost 7 bases, and 24 bases lay in between. Germline V CDR1 and CDR2: MNHEY, SMNVEV (reference sequence). The CDR3 totals 17 residues.

V and J are TRBV27 and TRBJ2-1; 8 positions match TRBD2. This CDR3 spans 15 amino acids. Germline V lookup: CDR1 MNHEY, CDR2 SMNVEV (reference sequence). V lost 8 bases to trimming and J lost 4 bases; unmatched junction nucleotides: 10. The CDR3 sequence is CASAPGLEGYNEQFF. The CDR3 DNA follows: TGTGCCAGCGCCCCGGGACTAGAAGGGTACAATGAGCAGTTCTTC.

V gene TRBV11-2 combines with J gene TRBJ2-3, with no clear D. This CDR3 spans 13 amino acids. Germline CDR1 reads SGHAT; CDR2 reads FQNNGV. V lost 3 bases, J lost 1 base, and 5 bases lay in between. DNA of the CDR3: TGTGCCAGCAGCTTGGGCCGCACAGATACGCAGTATTTT. Its translation: CASSLGRTDTQYF.

The chain employs TRBV7-9 and TRBJ2-7; 10 bases agree with TRBD1. The CDR3 runs 14 residues. J was trimmed by 3 bases and V by 7 bases; bases with no gene match: 6. Germline V gives CDR1 SEHNR, CDR2 FQNEAQ (reference sequence). CDR3 protein: CASTGQGDIYEQYF. The CDR3 DNA reads as TGTGCCAGCACCGGACAGGGGGATATCTACGAGCAGTACTTC.

This chain uses TRBV6-4 with TRBJ2-3; D perhaps matches TRBD1 (5 bases). Germline CDR1 is MRHNA and CDR2 is SNTAGT. The CDR3 has 14 amino acids. The germline V and J ends were trimmed by 6 bases and 3 bases, with 13 bases remaining between them. The CDR3 DNA sequence: TGTGCCAGCAGCGAAGGGGATTTTACAGATACGCAGTATTTT. This codes for CASSEGDFTDTQYF.

Notes on this clone: Sequence at one end of the junction differs from germline and may be a read error. Other DNA variants within this sample encode the same CDR3. The rearrangement joins TRBV25-1 to TRBJ2-4; the D gene could be TRBD1 or TRBD2 (5 bases each). Germline CDR1 MGHDK, CDR2 SYGVNS. The CDR3 spans 17 residues. The CDR3 protein is CASSAPGAIRAKNIQYF. The CDR3 nucleotides are TGTGCCAGCAGTGCCCCCGGGGCAATTAGGGCCAAAAACATCCAGTACTTC.

V is TRBV6-5 and J is TRBJ2-4; 9 nucleotides agree with TRBD1. CDR3 length equals 15 residues. V lost 6 bases and J lost 5; bases outside the gene matches: 8. Per the germline V gene, CDR1 is MNHEY and CDR2 is SVGAGI. CDR3 region: CASRDHRGPQNIQYF. DNA for the CDR3: TGTGCCAGCAGGGACCACAGGGGGCCGCAAAACATTCAGTACTTC.

The J gene is TRBJ2-7, the V gene TRBV9, with a possible D match to TRBD2 (6 bases). The CDR3 contains 15 residues. The V end was cut by 0 bases, the J end by 0 bases, with 10 bases between. Germline-derived CDR1 and CDR2 are SGDLS and YYNGEE. The CDR3 DNA reads as TGTGCCAGCAGCGTAGGTATCGGGAGCTCCTACGAGCAGTACTTC. Encoded protein: CASSVGIGSSYEQYF.

This sequence joins TRBV27 and TRBJ2-7; 8 nucleotides match TRBD2. Germline V lookup: CDR1 MNHEY, CDR2 SMNVEV (reference sequence). V gave up 4 bases and J gave up 1 base; unmatched junction bases: 6. CDR3 length equals 15 residues. This CDR3 reads CASSWYAGGSYEQYF. CDR3 nucleotide sequence: TGTGCCAGCAGTTGGTACGCGGGGGGTTCCTACGAGCAGTACTTC.

J is TRBJ2-1 and V is TRBV5-1; D is unresolved. This CDR3 is built from 16 residues. Germline CDR1 is SGHRS and CDR2 is YFSETQ. The V gene lost 8 bases and the J gene lost 5 bases, with 23 bases spanning the gap. CDR3 DNA sequence: TGCGCCAGTTCCGACGCCCCCTACCAAACCAACAATGAGCAGTTCTTC. Translation gives CASSDAPYQTNNEQFF.

The chain uses TRBV14 and TRBJ1-1; TRBD1 matches at 7 bases. The CDR3 is made up of 15 amino acids. Trimming removed 3 bases from V and 5 bases from J; junction bases left unmatched: 9. Germline values: CDR1 SGHDN, CDR2 FVKESK. The DNA of the CDR3 is TGTGCCAGCAGCCAGGCGACAGGGTGGAGTACTGAAGCTTTCTTT. Translation gives CASSQATGWSTEAFF.

This clone was recorded a few times. The V call is TRBV2, the J call TRBJ2-1; 11 bases map to TRBD2. Per the germline V gene, CDR1 is SNHLY and CDR2 is FYNNEI. V shed 2 bases, J shed 8 bases, and the junction held 8 bases outside the gene matches. The CDR3 contains 16 residues. CDR3 protein: CASSELTSGSGDEQFF. The CDR3 nucleotides read TGTGCCAGCAGTGAATTAACTAGCGGGAGTGGGGATGAGCAGTTCTTC.

This clone is labeled medium-sized (0.01 to 0.1%). The gene calls are TRBV7-2 and TRBJ1-3; 9 bases map to TRBD1. The junction had 5 bases not matched to a gene; V was cut back by 5 bases and J by 0 bases. CDR3 length: 16 residues. From germline, CDR1 is SGHTA and CDR2 FQGNSA. CDR3 nucleotides: TGTGCCAGCAGCCTCCGACAGGGGGTCTCTGGAAACACCATATATTTT. Amino acids: CASSLRQGVSGNTIYF. Supplemented by reference TRBV7-2 and TRBJ1-3, the full variable domain reads GAGVSQSPSNKVTEKGKDVELRCDPISGHTALYWYRQSLGQGLEFLIYFQGNSAPDKSGLPSDRFSAERTGGSVSTLTIQRTQQEDSAVYLCASSLRQGVSGNTIYFGEGSWLTVV.

The chain is built from TRBV19 and TRBJ2-1; 9 bases line up with TRBD2. CDR3 length equals 15 residues. V dropped 5 bases and J dropped 7; count of bases not matched to a gene: 9. CDR1 is LNHDA, CDR2 SQIVND, per germline (reference sequence). CDR3 protein: CASSPLSGSANEQFF. The DNA for the CDR3 is TGTGCCAGTAGTCCCCTTAGCGGGAGCGCGAATGAGCAGTTCTTC.

The chain recombines TRBV5-4 with TRBJ2-6, with D maybe TRBD2 (5 bases). CDR1 is SGHNT and CDR2 is YYREEE in the germline V gene (reference sequence). This CDR3 region has 17 residues. The V end was cut by 2 bases, the J end by 0 bases, with 12 bases between. The CDR3: CASSLRLGLSGANVLTF. CDR3 in DNA: TGTGCCAGCAGCTTAAGACTCGGACTCTCTGGGGCCAACGTCCTGACTTTC.

This chain uses TRBV30 with TRBJ2-2; D ambiguous. V was shortened by 0 bases and J by 1 base, with 6 bases between the two germline ends. CDR1 is GTSNPN, CDR2 SVGIG, per germline (reference sequence). The CDR3 is made up of 14 amino acids. CDR3 protein: CAWSVDGNTGELFF. Here the CDR3 DNA reads TGTGCCTGGAGTGTGGACGGGAACACCGGGGAGCTGTTTTTT.

This CDR3 is CASSIAGREETQYF. The DNA for the CDR3 is TGTGCCAGCAGTATAGCGGGCCGAGAAGAGACCCAGTACTTC. The genes are TRBV9 and TRBJ2-5; 7 bases are a match to TRBD2. The CDR3 contains 14 residues. Germline V gives CDR1 SGDLS, CDR2 YYNGEE. V lost 5 bases to trimming and J lost 3 bases; unmatched junction nucleotides: 7.

V is TRBV5-8 and J is TRBJ2-5, with no clear D. The J call is uncertain, as TRBJ2-7 better fits the DNA end. The CDR3 spans 12 residues. Per the germline V gene, CDR1 is SGHTS and CDR2 is YDEGEE. In DNA form, the CDR3 reads TGTGCCAGCAGCGTAGGGATCTACGAGCAGTACTTC. Protein sequence: CASSVGIYEQYF.

This chain uses TRBV5-6 with TRBJ2-1; D is perhaps TRBD2 (6 bases). Germline lookup yields CDR1 SGHDT and CDR2 YYEEEE. V lost 5 bases and J 1 base, leaving 10 bases between the germline ends. CDR3 size: 14 residues. The CDR3 protein is CASRGLLSYNEQFF. CDR3 nucleotide sequence: TGTGCCAGCAGGGGACTCCTGTCCTACAATGAGCAGTTCTTC.

The rearrangement uses TRBV7-9 and TRBJ2-2; possibly TRBD1 or TRBD2 for D (5 bases each). This CDR3 is 16 amino acids long. Trimming stripped 2 bases from V and 6 bases from J, with 16 bases between. In germline, CDR1 is SEHNR, CDR2 FQNEAQ (reference sequence). CDR3 in amino acids: CASSLPLGEVSGELFF. CDR3 DNA: TGTGCCAGCAGCTTACCATTGGGGGAAGTCTCCGGGGAGCTGTTTTTT.

In regard to this clone: The sample holds other DNA sequences that translate to the same CDR3. The rearrangement uses TRBV28 and TRBJ2-7; D remains ambiguous. Germline V gives CDR1 MDHEN, CDR2 SYDVKM. The V end was cut by 2 bases, the J end by 4 bases, with 6 bases between. This CDR3 region has 12 residues. The CDR3 nucleotides read TGTGCCAGCAGTTTAAGAGCGTACGAGCAGTACTTC. The encoded protein is CASSLRAYEQYF.

V gene TRBV6-1 combines with J gene TRBJ1-5; D unresolved. The V gene's germline CDR1 is MNHNS and CDR2 SASEGT. The V end was cut by 4 bases, the J end by 3 bases, with 13 bases between. This CDR3 comprises 15 residues. The CDR3 DNA follows: TGTGCCAGCAGTGGGCACCGGACCTACAATCAGCCCCAGCATTTT. This encodes CASSGHRTYNQPQHF.

The chain uses TRBV15 and TRBJ2-7; possibly TRBD1 or TRBD2 for D (5 bases each). The CDR3 runs 18 residues. V gave up 0 bases and J gave up 4 bases, with 22 bases separating them. Germline assignment: CDR1 LNHNV and CDR2 YYDKDF (reference sequence). The CDR3 loop is CATSRDRAKGRIPYEQYF. CDR3 bases: TGTGCCACCAGCAGAGATAGGGCCAAGGGACGGATACCGTACGAGCAGTACTTC.